The 8 T cell receptor beta chains in this list originate from one sample, sequenced in a study of blood T cell repertoires in COVID-19 (dated by TCRdb to 2020 to 2021). Libraries came from the immunoSEQ multiplex PCR assay. The source is immuneACCESS, and TCRdb retained only in-frame sequences with V and J called. Part of the clones is not carried over; for the studies checked, unresolved V genes explain less than half of this, and the remainder is unexplained. The sample records 110,000 or so clones, 81% of which are singletons. Less than 45% of the sample lies in the top ten. Specimen: peripheral blood. The receptors were gathered from a man at least 80 years old with acute or convalescent COVID-19.

This chain uses TRBV14 with TRBJ2-1, with D uncertain. CDR1 SGHDN and CDR2 FVKESK come from the germline V gene. The CDR3 spans 13 residues. Trimming took 4 bases from V and 3 from J, leaving 7 bases between them. The chain's CDR3 is CASSPPGYNEQFF. In nucleotides, the CDR3 is TGTGCCAGCAGCCCACCGGGCTACAATGAGCAGTTCTTC.

This clone came up once. This chain links TRBV11-1 with TRBJ1-1, with a weak D call TRBD1 (5 bases). Deletions cut 5 bases from V and 2 bases from J, with 9 bases between. Per germline, CDR1 SGHAT and CDR2 FQDESV (reference sequence). The CDR3 spans 13 residues. The CDR3 sequence is CASSLTVNTEAFF. In nucleotides, the CDR3 is TGTGCCAGCAGCCTGACAGTCAACACTGAAGCTTTCTTT.

The J gene is TRBJ2-7, the V gene TRBV28; maybe TRBD2 (6 bases). V was shortened by 3 bases and J by 2 bases, with 17 bases between the two germline ends. This CDR3 has 16 residues. Germline lookup yields CDR1 MDHEN and CDR2 SYDVKM. The CDR3 region is CASSFRRGGETYEQYF. CDR3 DNA: TGTGCCAGCAGTTTTCGGCGGGGTGGGGAAACCTACGAGCAGTACTTC.

This clone was counted at least ten times. The chain has TRBV5-1 and TRBJ2-7; TRBD1 aligns across 10 bases. CDR1 is SGHRS and CDR2 is YFSETQ in the germline V gene. Losses at the gene ends were 0 bases for V and 5 bases for J; bases not matched to a gene: 2. The CDR3 contains 14 residues. The CDR3 spells CASSLAGQGNEQYF. The DNA for the CDR3 is TGCGCCAGCAGCTTGGCGGGACAGGGGAACGAGCAGTACTTC. Full variable domain (outside the CDR3, taken from reference TRBV5-1 and TRBJ2-7): KAGVTQTPRYLIKTRGQQVTLSCSPISGHRSVSWYQQTPGQGLQFLFEYFSETQRNKGNFPGRFSGRQFSNSRSEMNVSTLELGDSALYLCASSLAGQGNEQYFGPGTRLTVT.

J is TRBJ1-6 and V is TRBV18; 8 bases are shared with TRBD1. The CDR3 spans 14 residues. The ends lost 6 bases at V and 10 bases at J; junction bases unmatched: 8. Germline-derived CDR1 and CDR2 are KGHSH and LQKENI. Here the CDR3 reads CASSPEGQGSPLHF. The DNA of the CDR3 is TGTGCCAGCTCTCCTGAAGGACAGGGCTCACCCCTCCACTTT. Full variable domain (remainder filled in from reference TRBV18 and TRBJ1-6): NAGVMQNPRHLVRRRGQEARLRCSPMKGHSHVYWYRQLPEEGLKFMVYLQKENIIDESGMPKERFSAEFPKEGPSILRIQQVVRGDSAAYFCASSPEGQGSPLHFGNGTRLTVT.

V is TRBV6-5 and J is TRBJ1-1, with TRBD1 identical over 8 bases. The CDR3 extends over 14 amino acids. V was pared by 6 bases and J by 4 bases, with 7 bases of the junction left unmatched. The germline CDR1 and CDR2 sequences are MNHEY and SVGAGI. The CDR3 bases are TGTGCCAGCAGCCTACAGGGGGGAGGCACTGAAGCTTTCTTT. This translates into CASSLQGGGTEAFF.

J is TRBJ2-4 and V is TRBV2, with 10 positions matching TRBD1. The CDR3 contains 14 residues. V shed 10 bases, J shed 15 bases, and the junction held 18 bases outside the gene matches. From germline, CDR1 is SNHLY and CDR2 FYNNEI. Here the CDR3 reads CATRGFGQGGQRYF. CDR3 coding DNA: TGTGCCACCCGCGGGTTCGGACAGGGGGGTCAGAGGTACTTC. Filled out from reference TRBV2 and TRBJ2-4, the complete variable domain reads EPEVTQTPSHQVTQMGQEVILRCVPISNHLYFYWYRQILGQKVEFLVSFYNNEISEKSEIFDDQFSVERPDGSNFTLKIRSTKLEDSAMYFCATRGFGQGGQRYFGAGTRLSVL.

The chain links TRBV6-1 to TRBJ2-1; 11 bases match TRBD2. Germline V gene sequence: CDR1 MNHNS, CDR2 SASEGT. The trim removed 1 base at V and 0 bases at J, leaving 2 bases unmatched. The CDR3 is 17 amino acids. For the CDR3, the DNA is TGTGCCAGCAGTGAAGGACTAGCGGGGTTCTCCTACAATGAGCAGTTCTTC. This sequence encodes CASSEGLAGFSYNEQFF.